The 13 T cell receptor beta chains listed next were all sequenced from one sample in a study of T-cell reconstitution after alpha-beta-depleted transplantation in children (dated by TCRdb to between 2015 and 2016). The receptor library was made with PCR. The listed sequencing device is Illumina HiSeq 2500. TCR library preparation used molecular barcoding, with unique molecular identifiers applied to normalize quantification of the TCRbeta repertoire. TCRdb's own reprocessing of the public reads used fastp at Q25 and MiXCR and kept productive beta chains. Each entry is one CDR3 protein sequence, shown with its most common DNA and genes. The sample table contains some 290,000 distinct CDR3 sequences; only one count was recorded for over 8% of them. Roughly a tenth of the sample goes to the ten largest clones. The sequences come from PBMCs from the stem cell graft donor, collected from the stem cell graft. These receptors came from a human donor who donated a stem cell graft to a child with SCID.

The chain joins TRBV10-3 to TRBJ1-3; 10 bases are a match to TRBD1. This CDR3 has 16 amino acids. CDR1 and CDR2 (germline): ENHRY, SYGVKD. With V trimmed by 7 bases and J by 0 bases, 6 bases remained unmatched. The CDR3 region is CAITDRGPYSGNTIYF. The CDR3 DNA reads TGTGCCATCACTGACAGGGGGCCCTACTCTGGAAACACCATATATTTT.

The table lists this clonotype with a few counts. This sequence joins TRBV24-1 and TRBJ2-3; D not certain. V lost 6 bases and J 7 bases, leaving 7 bases between the germline ends. Germline V CDR1 and CDR2: KGHDR, SFDVKD. The CDR3 covers 11 residues. CDR3 bases: TGTGCCACCAGTTTGGGGAATACGCAGTATTTT. Protein: CATSLGNTQYF.

The V call is TRBV2, the J call TRBJ2-1; TRBD2 aligns across 7 bases. CDR1 and CDR2 from the germline V gene are SNHLY and FYNNEI. Trimming at V came to 6 bases and at J to 10 bases, leaving 9 bases not matched to a gene. There are 13 residues in the CDR3. The CDR3 reads CASRATGGYEQFF. DNA of the CDR3: TGTGCCAGCAGGGCGACCGGGGGGTACGAGCAGTTCTTC.

This chain links TRBV4-2 with TRBJ2-1; tentatively, D is TRBD2 (6 bases). V lost 1 base to trimming and J lost 4 bases, with 11 bases between them. Germline CDR1 is LGHNA and CDR2 is YNFKEQ. The CDR3 contains 15 residues. DNA of the CDR3: TGTGCCAGCAGCCAAGTAGGCGGAGGGTACAATGAGCAGTTCTTC. Its translation is CASSQVGGGYNEQFF.

This clonotype was recorded a few times. The chain employs TRBV10-3 and TRBJ2-2, with 7 bases that match TRBD2. V shed 6 bases, J shed 0 bases, and the junction held 10 bases outside the gene matches. Looked up from germline, CDR1 is ENHRY and CDR2 is SYGVKD. The CDR3 length is 17 residues. CDR3 nucleotide sequence: TGTGCCATCAGAGCGGGACGTCCCTCTACGAACACCGGGGAGCTGTTTTTT. Amino acids: CAIRAGRPSTNTGELFF.

The gene calls are TRBV3-1 and TRBJ1-4; D perhaps matches TRBD1 (6 bases). V gave up 2 bases and J gave up 2 bases, with 12 bases separating them. From germline, CDR1 is LGHDT and CDR2 YNNKEL (reference sequence). The CDR3 is made up of 16 amino acids. For the CDR3, the DNA is TGTGCCAGCAGCCAATTGATGGGGGCGACTAATGAAAAACTGTTTTTT. Protein product: CASSQLMGATNEKLFF.

The table lists this clonotype with many counts. The chain combines TRBV6-1 with TRBJ2-1; 7 nucleotides align to TRBD2. CDR3 length: 14 residues. CDR1 and CDR2 (germline): MNHNS, SASEGT. Trimming took 5 bases from V and 2 from J; bases not matched to a gene: 3. CDR3 in DNA: TGTGCCAGCAGTCCAAGCGGGGCCTACAATGAGCAGTTCTTC. Its translation is CASSPSGAYNEQFF.

The J gene is TRBJ2-1, the V gene TRBV19, with 10 bases matching TRBD2. The trim removed 4 bases at V and 7 bases at J, leaving 7 bases unmatched. The CDR3 loop spans 15 amino acids. Germline CDR1 and CDR2: LNHDA and SQIVND (reference sequence). In DNA form, the CDR3 reads TGTGCCAGTAGTACCCTAGCGGGGGCTAGGAATGAGCAGTTCTTC. Its translation is CASSTLAGARNEQFF.

This clonotype was detected a few times. The rearrangement joins TRBV29-1 to TRBJ2-7; D call uncertain. CDR3 length: 13 amino acids. Germline lookup yields CDR1 SQVTM and CDR2 ANQGSEA. V lost 5 bases to trimming and J lost 2 bases, with 13 bases between them. The CDR3 coding sequence is TGCAGCGTTCGTCCGACTGCGACCTACGAGCAGTACTTC. Translation: CSVRPTATYEQYF.

This clonotype has a handful of counts. V is TRBV7-8 and J is TRBJ1-2; D possibly corresponds to TRBD1 (6 bases). Per germline, CDR1 SGHVS and CDR2 FQNEAQ. The CDR3 extends over 13 amino acids. V lost 2 bases, J lost 8 bases, and 12 bases lay in between. The CDR3 loop reads CASSLYRAEGYTF. The CDR3, as DNA: TGTGCCAGCAGCTTATACAGGGCGGAAGGCTACACCTTC.

V gene TRBV20-1 combines with J gene TRBJ2-3; D gene ambiguous. Germline loops: CDR1 DFQATT, CDR2 SNEGSKA (reference sequence). The germline V and J ends were trimmed by 3 bases and 1 base, with 11 bases remaining between them. The CDR3 is 14 residues long. CDR3 protein: CSASLLLGTDTQYF. The CDR3 DNA reads TGCAGTGCTAGCCTCTTGCTTGGCACAGATACGCAGTATTTT.

This clonotype was seen a few times. The V and J genes are TRBV6-5 and TRBJ1-1, with D maybe TRBD1 (5 bases). With 8 bases removed from V and 4 bases from J, the gap between germline ends came to 14 bases. The germline V gene has CDR1 MNHEY and CDR2 SVGAGI. The CDR3 extends over 13 amino acids. CDR3: CASSPWGSTEAFF. For the CDR3, the DNA is TGTGCCAGCTCGCCGTGGGGGAGCACTGAAGCTTTCTTT.

This clonotype turned up a few times. This rearrangement joins TRBV12-3 or TRBV12-4 to TRBJ2-5; 8 bases map to TRBD2. The CDR3 is made up of 15 amino acids. The junction had 6 bases not matched to a gene; V was cut back by 5 bases and J by 1 base. The CDR3 nucleotides read TGTGCCAGCAGTCCCCGGACTAGCCCCCAAGAGACCCAGTACTTC. Amino acids: CASSPRTSPQETQYF.